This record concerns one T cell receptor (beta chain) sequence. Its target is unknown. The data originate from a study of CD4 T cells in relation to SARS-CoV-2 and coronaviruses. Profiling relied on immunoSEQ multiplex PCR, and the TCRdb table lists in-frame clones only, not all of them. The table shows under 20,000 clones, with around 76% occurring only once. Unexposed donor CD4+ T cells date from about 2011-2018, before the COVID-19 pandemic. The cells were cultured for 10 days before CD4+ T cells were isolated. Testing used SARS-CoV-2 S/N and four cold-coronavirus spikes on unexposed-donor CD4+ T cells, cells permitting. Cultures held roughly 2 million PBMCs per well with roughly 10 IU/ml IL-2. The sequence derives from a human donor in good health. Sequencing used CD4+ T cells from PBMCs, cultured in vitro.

The CDR3 sequence is CASSLGELTYEQYF. The DNA of the CDR3 is TGTGCCAGCAGCTTAGGAGAGCTTACCTACGAGCAGTACTTC. The rearrangement joins TRBV11-2 to TRBJ2-7, with no clear D. This CDR3 is 14 amino acids long. V was trimmed by 1 base and J by 2 bases, leaving 9 bases between them. Germline V gene data show CDR1 as SGHAT and CDR2 as FQNNGV.